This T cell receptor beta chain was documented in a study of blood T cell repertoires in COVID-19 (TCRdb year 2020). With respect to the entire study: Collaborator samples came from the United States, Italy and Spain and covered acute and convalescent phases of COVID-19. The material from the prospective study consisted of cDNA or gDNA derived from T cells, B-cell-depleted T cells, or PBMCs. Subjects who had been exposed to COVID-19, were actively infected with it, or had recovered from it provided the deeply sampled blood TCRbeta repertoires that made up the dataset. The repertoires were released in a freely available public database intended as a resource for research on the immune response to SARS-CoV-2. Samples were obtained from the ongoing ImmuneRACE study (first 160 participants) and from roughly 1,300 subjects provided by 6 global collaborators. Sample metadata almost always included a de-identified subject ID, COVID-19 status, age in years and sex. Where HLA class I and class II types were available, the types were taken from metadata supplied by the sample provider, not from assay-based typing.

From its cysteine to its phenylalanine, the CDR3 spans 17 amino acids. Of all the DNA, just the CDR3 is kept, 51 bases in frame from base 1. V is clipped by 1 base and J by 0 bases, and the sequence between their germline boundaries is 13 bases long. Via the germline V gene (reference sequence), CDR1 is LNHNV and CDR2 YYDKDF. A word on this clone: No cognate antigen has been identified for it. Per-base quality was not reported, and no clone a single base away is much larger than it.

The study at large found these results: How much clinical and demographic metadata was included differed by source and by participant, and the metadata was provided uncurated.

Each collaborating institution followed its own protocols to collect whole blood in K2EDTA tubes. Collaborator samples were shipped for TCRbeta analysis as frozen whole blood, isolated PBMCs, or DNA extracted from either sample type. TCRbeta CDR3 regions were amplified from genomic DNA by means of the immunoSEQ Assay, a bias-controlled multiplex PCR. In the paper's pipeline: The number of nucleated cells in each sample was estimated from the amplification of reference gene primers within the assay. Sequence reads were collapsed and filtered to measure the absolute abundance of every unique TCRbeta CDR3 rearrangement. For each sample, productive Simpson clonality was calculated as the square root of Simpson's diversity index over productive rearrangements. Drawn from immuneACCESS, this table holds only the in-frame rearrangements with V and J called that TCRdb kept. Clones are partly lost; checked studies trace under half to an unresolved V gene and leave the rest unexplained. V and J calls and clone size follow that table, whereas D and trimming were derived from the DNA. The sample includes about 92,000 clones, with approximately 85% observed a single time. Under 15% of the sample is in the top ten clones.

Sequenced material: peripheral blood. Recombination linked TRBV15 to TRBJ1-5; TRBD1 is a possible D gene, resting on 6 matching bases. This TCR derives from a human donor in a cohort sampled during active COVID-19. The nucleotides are TGTGCCACCAGCAGAGGGGGGCAGCTCTTTAGCAATCAGCCCCAGCATTTT. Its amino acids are CATSRGGQLFSNQPQHF.